Each of the 26 T cell receptor beta chains below was sequenced from the same sample in a study of cytomegalovirus exposure and HLA in healthy donors. PCR was performed using 60 Vbeta and 13 Jbeta primers. The protocol was immunoSEQ multiplex PCR, while the TCRdb copy is restricted to in-frame clones and leaves out a portion. In the table there are 130,000 or so clones, around two thirds of which are singletons. The sequencing input was PBMCs. The origin of the receptors is a male donor in good health and CMV-seronegative.

V and J are TRBV28 and TRBJ2-7; 7 bases are a match to TRBD1. The ends lost 7 bases at V and 3 bases at J; junction bases unmatched: 12. Germline V gene data show CDR1 as MDHEN and CDR2 as SYDVKM. This CDR3 spans 15 amino acids. Here the CDR3 DNA reads TGTGCCAGCACCACGGTGGGCCAGGGGGTCTACGAGCAGTACTTC. Encoded protein: CASTTVGQGVYEQYF.

V usage is TRBV7-9 and J usage is TRBJ2-1; 9 positions match TRBD1. Per germline, CDR1 SEHNR and CDR2 FQNEAQ (reference sequence). Trimming took 7 bases from V and 8 from J; bases not matched to a gene: 12. The CDR3 is 15 amino acids. CDR3 DNA: TGTGCCAGCAACGCGGGACAGGGCTGGGGGCATGAGCAGTTCTTC. It translates to CASNAGQGWGHEQFF.

The chain uses TRBV14 and TRBJ1-2; D unresolved. V lost 0 bases and J lost 4, with 6 bases in between. CDR1 is SGHDN and CDR2 is FVKESK in the germline V gene. CDR3 length: 13 residues. The CDR3 coding sequence is TGTGCCAGCAGCCAAGATCGCAGCTATGGCTACACCTTC. Translated, it gives CASSQDRSYGYTF.

This clone was counted only a few times. The chain joins TRBV9 to TRBJ1-4; no reliable D call. This CDR3 comprises 15 residues. Germline-derived CDR1 and CDR2 are SGDLS and YYNGEE. The germline V and J ends were trimmed by 0 bases and 6 bases, with 12 bases remaining between them. The CDR3 protein is CASSVAGGLHEKLFF. CDR3 in DNA: TGTGCCAGCAGCGTAGCAGGAGGGTTGCATGAAAAACTGTTTTTT.

The chain carries TRBV27 and TRBJ2-7; D is perhaps TRBD2 (6 bases). Germline loops: CDR1 MNHEY, CDR2 SMNVEV (reference sequence). This CDR3 has 15 residues. V lost 2 bases to trimming and J lost 0 bases, with 11 bases between them. The CDR3 region is CASSLGGRHSYEQYF. The CDR3 coding sequence is TGTGCCAGCAGTTTAGGGGGGAGGCACTCCTACGAGCAGTACTTC.

The chain carries TRBV19 and TRBJ1-3, with a possible D match to TRBD1 (6 bases). Germline CDR1 and CDR2: LNHDA and SQIVND (reference sequence). The CDR3 extends over 13 amino acids. Between the trimmed V and J ends, which lost 9 bases and 4 bases, there was a span of 13 bases. CDR3 protein: CASDSGAGNTIYF. The CDR3 nucleotides are TGTGCCAGCGACTCAGGGGCCGGAAACACCATATATTTT.

J is TRBJ1-2 and V is TRBV7-9; D is unresolved. The germline gives CDR1 SEHNR, CDR2 FQNEAQ (reference sequence). The V gene lost 2 bases and the J gene lost 6 bases, with 7 bases spanning the gap. The CDR3 is 12 amino acids. In nucleotides, the CDR3 is TGTGCCAGCAGCTTATACACAGATGGCTACACCTTC. Amino acid sequence: CASSLYTDGYTF.

Only a few counts were recorded for this clone. J is TRBJ1-1 and V is TRBV2; 8 positions agree with TRBD1. Germline values: CDR1 SNHLY, CDR2 FYNNEI. Trimming at V came to 7 bases and at J to 7 bases, leaving 8 bases not matched to a gene. The CDR3 sequence is 13 residues long. CDR3 in DNA: TGTGCCAGCAATCAACAGGGGGAAGGTGAAGCTTTCTTT. Translated: CASNQQGEGEAFF.

The chain employs TRBV2 and TRBJ2-3, with 7 bases fitting TRBD2. This CDR3 contains 13 residues. Germline values: CDR1 SNHLY, CDR2 FYNNEI. J gave up 3 bases and V 10 bases, and 7 bases lay outside the gene matches. CDR3 sequence reads: CATPGRRTDTQYF. As DNA, the CDR3 is TGTGCCACCCCCGGGAGGCGGACAGATACGCAGTATTTT.

The genes are TRBV6-1 and TRBJ1-2, with D possibly TRBD1 on 5 matching bases. This CDR3 is built from 13 residues. Trimming removed 7 bases at V and 8 bases at J, with 17 bases between. Looked up from germline, CDR1 is MNHNS and CDR2 is SASEGT. CDR3 nucleotides: TGTGCCAGCATAGCCCCAGGGATCTACGGCTACACCTTC. Residues: CASIAPGIYGYTF.

The chain links TRBV28 to TRBJ1-1; TRBD1 matches at 8 bases. With 3 bases clipped from V and 4 bases from J, the junction kept 10 bases outside the gene matches. Per germline, CDR1 MDHEN and CDR2 SYDVKM. The CDR3 runs to 16 residues. In DNA form, the CDR3 reads TGTGCCAGCAGTTTGTTTGCAGGGGGCGCGGCCACTGAAGCTTTCTTT. It encodes CASSLFAGGAATEAFF.

V usage is TRBV4-3 and J usage is TRBJ1-5; possibly TRBD1 for D (6 bases). The germline CDR1 and CDR2 sequences are LGHNA and YSLEER. The CDR3 totals 15 residues. V was cut by 0 bases and J by 7 bases, with 13 bases left in between. The CDR3 nucleotides are TGCGCCAGCAGCCAAGATCTCACAGGGCGACAGCCCCAGCATTTT. Its translation: CASSQDLTGRQPQHF.

The CDR3 protein is CASSKDRGSTEAFF. CDR3 nucleotides: TGCGCCAGCTCCAAGGACAGGGGAAGCACTGAAGCTTTCTTT. The chain couples TRBV10-1 to TRBJ1-1; 9 positions match TRBD1. This CDR3 contains 14 residues. V shed 8 bases, J shed 4 bases, and the junction held 8 bases outside the gene matches. Per the germline V gene, CDR1 is WNHNN and CDR2 is SYGVQD (reference sequence).

The count of this clone is one. CDR3 protein: CASSLGGRGYQETQYF. As DNA, the CDR3 is TGTGCCAGCAGTTTAGGAGGGAGGGGATACCAAGAGACCCAGTACTTC. The V gene is TRBV27, the J gene TRBJ2-5; 7 bases align to TRBD2. V lost 2 bases to trimming and J lost 0 bases; unmatched junction nucleotides: 6. This CDR3 is 16 amino acids long. Germline assignment: CDR1 MNHEY and CDR2 SMNVEV (reference sequence).

The chain recombines TRBV5-1 with TRBJ1-1; D uncertain. Trimming left V 6 bases short and J 0 bases short, with 12 bases between. CDR1 SGHRS and CDR2 YFSETQ come from the germline V gene. This CDR3 spans 14 amino acids. In DNA form, the CDR3 reads TGCGCCAGCACCCCGATATACATGAACACTGAAGCTTTCTTT. Protein: CASTPIYMNTEAFF.

This clone has just a few counts. The chain has TRBV7-8 and TRBJ2-5; 10 bases are a match to TRBD1. Germline CDR1 and CDR2: SGHVS and FQNEAQ. With 3 bases clipped from V and 10 bases from J, the junction kept 14 bases outside the gene matches. CDR3 length: 16 residues. CDR3 nucleotide sequence: TGTGCCAGCAGCTTCCCAACCCGGACAGGGGGAATTCTCCAGTACTTC. It codes for CASSFPTRTGGILQYF.

The chain is built from TRBV2 and TRBJ1-3, with D possibly TRBD1 on 5 matching bases. Per the germline V gene, CDR1 is SNHLY and CDR2 is FYNNEI. The CDR3 runs 14 residues. The V and J ends lost 3 bases and 4 bases respectively, with 10 bases between them. CDR3 DNA: TGTGCCAGCAGTGACCAGGGAACGGGAAACACCATATATTTT. Protein sequence: CASSDQGTGNTIYF.

This chain joins TRBV19 and TRBJ2-1; the match to TRBD1 covers 11 bases. The CDR3 runs 14 residues. V was clipped by 4 bases and J by 9 bases; unmatched bases: 5. Per the germline V gene, CDR1 is LNHDA and CDR2 is SQIVND (reference sequence). The CDR3: CASSTGQGAGEQFF. The DNA for the CDR3 is TGTGCCAGTAGTACTGGACAGGGGGCTGGTGAGCAGTTCTTC.

The gene calls are TRBV4-1 and TRBJ2-5; tentative D call: TRBD1 (5 bases). V lost 3 bases, J lost 5 bases, and 10 bases lay in between. This CDR3 contains 13 residues. CDR1 and CDR2 (germline): MGHRA, YSYEKL. This CDR3 is CASSQTVGETQYF. The CDR3 nucleotides are TGCGCCAGCAGCCAGACAGTTGGGGAGACCCAGTACTTC.

This clone occurred a few times. CDR3 region: CASSPGQGKGYTF. CDR3 bases: TGTGCCAGCAGCCCCGGACAGGGGAAGGGCTACACCTTC. This chain links TRBV7-3 with TRBJ1-2, with 9 positions matching TRBD1. The CDR3 has 13 residues. The germline gives CDR1 SGHTA, CDR2 FQGTGA. The J segment lost 8 bases and the V segment lost 5 bases, leaving 6 bases of the junction unmatched.

The rearrangement joins TRBV29-1 to TRBJ1-2; D gene uncertain. With 0 bases removed from V and 4 bases from J, the gap between germline ends came to 12 bases. CDR1 is SQVTM, CDR2 ANQGSEA, per germline. This CDR3 has 14 amino acids. The CDR3 sequence: CSVEEETRGYGYTF. Here the CDR3 DNA reads TGCAGCGTTGAAGAAGAGACCCGGGGCTATGGCTACACCTTC.

The rearrangement joins TRBV27 to TRBJ1-1; D remains unclear. CDR3 size: 14 residues. Trimming left V 5 bases short and J 4 bases short, with 14 bases between. In germline, CDR1 is MNHEY, CDR2 SMNVEV (reference sequence). CDR3 in amino acids: CASSPLLYGTEAFF. CDR3 bases: TGTGCCAGCAGTCCCCTTTTATACGGCACTGAAGCTTTCTTT.

In its sample, this clone was seen a few times. The gene calls are TRBV5-1 and TRBJ2-7, with 7 bases aligning to TRBD1. CDR1 and CDR2 (germline): SGHRS, YFSETQ. Unmatched junction bases numbered 6, after V lost 4 bases and J lost 2 bases. The CDR3 covers 14 residues. This CDR3 reads CASSPRQGPYEQYF. As DNA, the CDR3 is TGCGCCAGCAGCCCCCGACAGGGACCCTACGAGCAGTACTTC. Drawing the rest from reference TRBV5-1 and TRBJ2-7, the complete variable domain is KAGVTQTPRYLIKTRGQQVTLSCSPISGHRSVSWYQQTPGQGLQFLFEYFSETQRNKGNFPGRFSGRQFSNSRSEMNVSTLELGDSALYLCASSPRQGPYEQYFGPGTRLTVT.

This sequence joins TRBV7-9 and TRBJ1-4; D perhaps matches TRBD1 (6 bases). This CDR3 comprises 14 residues. Germline loops: CDR1 SEHNR, CDR2 FQNEAQ (reference sequence). V gave up 4 bases and J gave up 1 base, with 7 bases separating them. In DNA form, the CDR3 reads TGTGCCAGCAGCTCAGGGGTAACTAATGAAAAACTGTTTTTT. Amino acids: CASSSGVTNEKLFF.

Points on this clone: At one end the junction does not follow the germline gene, possibly because of a read error. The chain joins TRBV28 to TRBJ1-5; TRBD1 agrees at 7 bases. The CDR3 runs 14 residues. Per the germline V gene, CDR1 is MDHEN and CDR2 is SYDVKM. The CDR3 coding sequence is TGTGCCAGCAGTCGACAGGGCGGCAATCAGCCCCGGCATTTT. Translation gives CASSRQGGNQPRHF.

This clone showed up just a few times. The chain recombines TRBV7-2 with TRBJ1-1; TRBD1 matches at 7 bases. Germline V gene sequence: CDR1 SGHTA, CDR2 FQGNSA. The CDR3 is 13 residues long. V trimming: 5 bases; J trimming: 11 bases; junction bases outside the gene matches: 11. CDR3: CASSPNSGGRAFF. In DNA form, the CDR3 reads TGTGCCAGCAGCCCCAACTCAGGGGGAAGGGCTTTCTTT.